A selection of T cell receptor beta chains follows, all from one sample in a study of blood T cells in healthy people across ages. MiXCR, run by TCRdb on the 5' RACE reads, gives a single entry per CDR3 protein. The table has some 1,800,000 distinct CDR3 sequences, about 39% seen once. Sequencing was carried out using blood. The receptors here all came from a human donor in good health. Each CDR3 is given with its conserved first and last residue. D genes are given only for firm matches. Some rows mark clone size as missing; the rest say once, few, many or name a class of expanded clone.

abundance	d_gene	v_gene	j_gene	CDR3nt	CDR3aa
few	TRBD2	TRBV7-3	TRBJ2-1	TGTGCCAGCAGCTCATCTAGCGGGGGTATCTACAATGAGCAGTTCTTC	CASSSSSGGIYNEQFF
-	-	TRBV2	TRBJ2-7	TGTGCCAGCAGTGAAGCCAGGTCCTTCATTACATACGAGCAGTACTTC	CASSEARSFITYEQYF
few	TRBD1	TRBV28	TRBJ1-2	TGTGCCAGCAAAAACAGAGAGGGGGCGAACTATGGCTACACCTTC	CASKNREGANYGYTF
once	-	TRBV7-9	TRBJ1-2	TGTGCCAGCAGCTTAAGTAACCCCTATGGCTACACCTTC	CASSLSNPYGYTF
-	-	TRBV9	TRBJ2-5	TGTGCCAGCAGCGCAACGGGGCCACAAGAGACCCAGTACTTC	CASSATGPQETQYF
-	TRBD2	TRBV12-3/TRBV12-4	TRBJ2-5	TGTGCCAGCACCCAGGGACTAGCGCAAGAGACCCAGTACTTC	CASTQGLAQETQYF
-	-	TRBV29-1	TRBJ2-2	TGCAGCGTTGCCCCGTGGACCGGGGAGCTGTTTTTT	CSVAPWTGELFF
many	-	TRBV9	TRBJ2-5	TGTGCCAGCAGCGTAGGGCCTCAAGAGACCCAGTACTTC	CASSVGPQETQYF
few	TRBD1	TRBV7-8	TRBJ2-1	TGTGCCAGCAACTTAGGGACAGGGGGGAACAATGAGCAGTTCTTC	CASNLGTGGNNEQFF
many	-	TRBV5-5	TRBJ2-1	TGTGCCAGCAGCGCCCAGGCTGAGGGCTCCTACTACAATGAGCAGTTCTTC	CASSAQAEGSYYNEQFF
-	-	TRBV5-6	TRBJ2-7	TGTGCCAGCACCCGGAACGGGGGCTACGAGCAGTACTTC	CASTRNGGYEQYF
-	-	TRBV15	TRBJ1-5	TGTGCCACCAGCAGAGATTTGGGGGTTCAGCCCCAGCATTTT	CATSRDLGVQPQHF
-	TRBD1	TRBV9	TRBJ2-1	TGTGCCAGCAGCGTGGGGGGGGGACAGGGAGATGAGCAGTTCTTC	CASSVGGGQGDEQFF
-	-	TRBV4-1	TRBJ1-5	TGCGCCAGCAGCCAAGATACGGGGGTAGGTCAGCCCCAGCATTTT	CASSQDTGVGQPQHF
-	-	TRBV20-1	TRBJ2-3	TGCAGTGCTAGAGGGCGGCTAAGGCTGGGTCCGCAGGGTACGCAGTATTTT	CSARGRLRLGPQGTQYF
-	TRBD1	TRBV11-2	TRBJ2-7	TGTGCCAGCAGCTTCTGGGGGGACAGGGGGATCTACGAGCAGTACTTC	CASSFWGDRGIYEQYF
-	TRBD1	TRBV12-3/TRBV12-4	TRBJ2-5	TGTGCCAGCAGTTTAGAGGGGGCCGGGGAAGAGACCCAGTACTTC	CASSLEGAGEETQYF
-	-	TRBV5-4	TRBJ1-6	TGTGCCAGCAGCTTGGCGGGGGGCAGGGATTCACCCCTCCACTTT	CASSLAGGRDSPLHF
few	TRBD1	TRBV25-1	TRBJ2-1	TGTGCCACCGGACAGGGGAATCGAAATGAGCAGTTCTTC	CATGQGNRNEQFF
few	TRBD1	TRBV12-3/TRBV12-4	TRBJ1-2	TGTGCCAGCACCCGGACAGGGGGCGCTGAAGGCTACACCTTC	CASTRTGGAEGYTF
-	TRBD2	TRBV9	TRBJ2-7	TGTGCCAGCAGCGTAGGAGCCCGCAGTTTGTGGGGGGGTGAGCAGTACTTC	CASSVGARSLWGGEQYF
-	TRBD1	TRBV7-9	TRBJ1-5	TGTGCCAGCAGCTCCCGGACAGGGAAGCAGCCCCAGCATTTT	CASSSRTGKQPQHF
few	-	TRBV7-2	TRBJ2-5	TGTGCCAGCAGCTTGACTAGGAGATACCAAGAGACCCAGTACTTC	CASSLTRRYQETQYF
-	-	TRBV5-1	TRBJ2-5	TGCGCCAGCAGCCCCGGGGAGTCACAAGAGACCCGGTACTTC	CASSPGESQETRYF
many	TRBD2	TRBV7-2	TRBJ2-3	TGTGCCAGCAGCTTAGCGCGGGCGGGGGGCACAGATACGCAGTATTTT	CASSLARAGGTDTQYF
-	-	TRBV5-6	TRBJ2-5	TGTGCCAGCAACCTATTGGGACCGCAAGAGACCCAGTACTTC	CASNLLGPQETQYF
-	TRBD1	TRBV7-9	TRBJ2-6	TGTGCCAGCAGCCAGGACAGGGGAGGATTTGGGGCCAACGTCCAGACTTTC	CASSQDRGGFGANVQTF
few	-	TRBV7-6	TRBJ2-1	TGTGCCAGCAGCTTAATTAGTTTGGATGAGCAGTTCTTC	CASSLISLDEQFF
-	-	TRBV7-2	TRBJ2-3	TGTGCCAGCAGCTTATCAATGGCAGCAGATACGCAGTATTTT	CASSLSMAADTQYF
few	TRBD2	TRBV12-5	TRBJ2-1	TGTGCTAGTGGTTTGAGCGGGGGCTCCTACAATGAGCAGTTCTTC	CASGLSGGSYNEQFF
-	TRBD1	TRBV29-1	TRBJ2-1	TGCAGCGTTGTTCCCTTGACAGGGAGCTCCTACAATGAGCAGTTCTTC	CSVVPLTGSSYNEQFF
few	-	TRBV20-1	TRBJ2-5	TGCAGTGCTACCAGACGTCAACAAGAGACCCAGTACTTC	CSATRRQQETQYF
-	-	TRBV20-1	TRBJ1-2	TGCAGTGCTAAATTATCTCCAGCTAACTATGGCTACACCTTC	CSAKLSPANYGYTF
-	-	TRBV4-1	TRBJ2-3	TGCGCCAGCAGCCAATCGGACAGAACTAGCACAGATACGCAGTATTTT	CASSQSDRTSTDTQYF